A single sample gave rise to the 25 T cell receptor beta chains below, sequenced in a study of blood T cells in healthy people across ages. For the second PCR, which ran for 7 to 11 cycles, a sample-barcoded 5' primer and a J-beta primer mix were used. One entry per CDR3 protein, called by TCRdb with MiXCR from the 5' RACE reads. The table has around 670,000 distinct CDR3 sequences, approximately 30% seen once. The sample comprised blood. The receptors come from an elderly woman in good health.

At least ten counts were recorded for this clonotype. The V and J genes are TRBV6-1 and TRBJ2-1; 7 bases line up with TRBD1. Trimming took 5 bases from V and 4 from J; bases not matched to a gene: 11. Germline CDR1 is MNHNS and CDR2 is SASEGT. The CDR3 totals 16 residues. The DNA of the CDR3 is TGTGCCAGCAGTCTCCTCCGGACAGGAGATTACAATGAGCAGTTCTTC. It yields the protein CASSLLRTGDYNEQFF.

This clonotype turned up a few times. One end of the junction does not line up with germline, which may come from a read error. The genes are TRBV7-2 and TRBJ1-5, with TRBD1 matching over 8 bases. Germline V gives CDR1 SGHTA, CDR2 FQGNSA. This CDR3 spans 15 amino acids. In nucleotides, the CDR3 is TGTGCCAGCAGCTACGACAGGGGCGACAATCAGCCCCGGCATTTT. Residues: CASSYDRGDNQPRHF.

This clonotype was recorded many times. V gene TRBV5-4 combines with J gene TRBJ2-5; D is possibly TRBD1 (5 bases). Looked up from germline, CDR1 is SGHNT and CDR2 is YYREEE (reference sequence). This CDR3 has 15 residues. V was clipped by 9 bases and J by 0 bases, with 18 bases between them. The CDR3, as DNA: TGTGCCACCAGGGCAGCGATAAAGAACCAAGAGACCCAGTACTTC. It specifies CATRAAIKNQETQYF.

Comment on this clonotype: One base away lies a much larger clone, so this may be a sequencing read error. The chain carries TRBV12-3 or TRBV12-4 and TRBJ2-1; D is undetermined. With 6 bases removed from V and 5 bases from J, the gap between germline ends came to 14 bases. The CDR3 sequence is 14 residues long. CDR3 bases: TGTGCCAGCAGGTTTACGGGTCCGCACAATGAGCAGTTCTTC. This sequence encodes CASRFTGPHNEQFF.

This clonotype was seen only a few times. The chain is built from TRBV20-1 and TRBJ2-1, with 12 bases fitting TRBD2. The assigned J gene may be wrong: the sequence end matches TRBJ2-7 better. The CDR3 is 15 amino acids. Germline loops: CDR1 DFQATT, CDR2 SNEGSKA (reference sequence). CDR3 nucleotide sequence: TGCAGTGCTAGAGAGCTAGCGGGGGGGTACAATGAGCAGTACTTC. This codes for CSARELAGGYNEQYF.

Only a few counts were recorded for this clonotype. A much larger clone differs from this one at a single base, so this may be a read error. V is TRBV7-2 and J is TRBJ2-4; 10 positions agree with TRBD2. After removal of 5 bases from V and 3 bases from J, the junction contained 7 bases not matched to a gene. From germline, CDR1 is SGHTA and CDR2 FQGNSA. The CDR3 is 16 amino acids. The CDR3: CASSPSGGEGKNIQYF. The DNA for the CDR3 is TGTGCCAGCAGCCCCAGCGGGGGGGAGGGCAAAAACATTCAGTACTTC.

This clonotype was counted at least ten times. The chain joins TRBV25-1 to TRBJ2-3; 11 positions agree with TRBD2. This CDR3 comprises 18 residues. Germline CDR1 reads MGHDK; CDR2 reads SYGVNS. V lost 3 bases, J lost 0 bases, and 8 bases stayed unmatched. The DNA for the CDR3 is TGTGCCAGCAGTGATTCTAGCGGGGGGCTTCACAGCACAGATACGCAGTATTTT. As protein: CASSDSSGGLHSTDTQYF.

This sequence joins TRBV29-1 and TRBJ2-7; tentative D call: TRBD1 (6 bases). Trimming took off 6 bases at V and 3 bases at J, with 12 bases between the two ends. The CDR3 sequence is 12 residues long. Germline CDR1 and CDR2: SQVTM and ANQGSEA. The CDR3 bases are TGCAGCGTATCCCTAGGGGGCTACGAGCAGTACTTC. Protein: CSVSLGGYEQYF.

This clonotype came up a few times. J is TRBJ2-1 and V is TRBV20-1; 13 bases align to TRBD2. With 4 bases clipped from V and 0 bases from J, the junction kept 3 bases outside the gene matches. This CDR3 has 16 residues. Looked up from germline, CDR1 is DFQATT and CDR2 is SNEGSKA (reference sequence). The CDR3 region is CSAMGLAGISYNEQFF. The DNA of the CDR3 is TGCAGTGCTATGGGACTAGCGGGGATCTCCTACAATGAGCAGTTCTTC.

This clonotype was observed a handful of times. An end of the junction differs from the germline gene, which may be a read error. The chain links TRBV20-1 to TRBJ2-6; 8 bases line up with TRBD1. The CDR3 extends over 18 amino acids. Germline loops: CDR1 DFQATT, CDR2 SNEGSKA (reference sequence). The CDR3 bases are TGCAGTGCTAGCCCGTCAGGGGGCCCTGGTTCCGGGGCCAACGTCCGGACTTTC. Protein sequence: CSASPSGGPGSGANVRTF.

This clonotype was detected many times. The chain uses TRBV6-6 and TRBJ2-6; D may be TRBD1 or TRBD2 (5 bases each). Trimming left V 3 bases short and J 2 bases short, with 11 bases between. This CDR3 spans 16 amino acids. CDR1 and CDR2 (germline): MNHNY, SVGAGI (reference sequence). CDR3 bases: TGTGCCAGCAGTTATCCGGGGCTAGCTGGGGCCAACGTCCTGACTTTC. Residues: CASSYPGLAGANVLTF.

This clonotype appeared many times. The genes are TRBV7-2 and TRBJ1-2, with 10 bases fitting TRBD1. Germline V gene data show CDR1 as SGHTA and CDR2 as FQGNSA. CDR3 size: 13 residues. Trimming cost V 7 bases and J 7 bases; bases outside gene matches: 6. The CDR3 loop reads CASTMTGGSGYTF. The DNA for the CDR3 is TGTGCCAGCACCATGACAGGGGGCTCTGGCTACACCTTC. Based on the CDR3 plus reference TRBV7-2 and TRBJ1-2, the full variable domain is GAGVSQSPSNKVTEKGKDVELRCDPISGHTALYWYRQSLGQGLEFLIYFQGNSAPDKSGLPSDRFSAERTGGSVSTLTIQRTQQEDSAVYLCASTMTGGSGYTFGSGTRLTVV.

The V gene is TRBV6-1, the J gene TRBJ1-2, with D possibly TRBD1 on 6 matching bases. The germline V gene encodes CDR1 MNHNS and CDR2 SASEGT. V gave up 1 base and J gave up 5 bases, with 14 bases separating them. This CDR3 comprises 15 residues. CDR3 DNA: TGTGCCAGCAGTGAAGACAGGGAGCGAGTATATGGCTACACCTTC. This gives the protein CASSEDRERVYGYTF.

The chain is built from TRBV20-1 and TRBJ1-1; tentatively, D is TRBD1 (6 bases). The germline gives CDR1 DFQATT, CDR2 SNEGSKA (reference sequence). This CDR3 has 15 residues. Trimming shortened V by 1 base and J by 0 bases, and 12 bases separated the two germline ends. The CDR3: CSARGTDTLNTEAFF. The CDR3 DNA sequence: TGCAGTGCTAGAGGGACAGATACGTTGAACACTGAAGCTTTCTTT.

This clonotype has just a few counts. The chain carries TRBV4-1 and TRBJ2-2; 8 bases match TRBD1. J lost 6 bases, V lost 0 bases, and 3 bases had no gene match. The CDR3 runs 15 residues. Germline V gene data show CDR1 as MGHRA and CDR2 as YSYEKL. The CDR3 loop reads CASSQDLGQAGELFF. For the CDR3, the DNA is TGCGCCAGCAGCCAAGATTTGGGACAGGCCGGGGAGCTGTTTTTT.

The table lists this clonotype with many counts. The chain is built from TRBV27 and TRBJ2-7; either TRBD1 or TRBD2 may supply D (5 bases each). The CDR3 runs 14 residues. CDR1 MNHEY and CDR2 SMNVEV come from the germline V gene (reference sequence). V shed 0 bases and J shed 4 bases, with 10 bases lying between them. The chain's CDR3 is CASSLSGAGYEQYF. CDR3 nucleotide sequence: TGTGCCAGCAGTTTATCCGGGGCCGGTTACGAGCAGTACTTC.

The DNA for the CDR3 is TGTGCCAGCAGTCGAACTAGAGGTGGATACAATGAGCAGTTCTTC. Translating gives CASSRTRGGYNEQFF. The V gene is TRBV6-5, the J gene TRBJ2-1, with D maybe TRBD2 (5 bases). This CDR3 has 15 residues. CDR1 is MNHEY and CDR2 is SVGAGI in the germline V gene. V lost 5 bases and J lost 4, with 15 bases in between.

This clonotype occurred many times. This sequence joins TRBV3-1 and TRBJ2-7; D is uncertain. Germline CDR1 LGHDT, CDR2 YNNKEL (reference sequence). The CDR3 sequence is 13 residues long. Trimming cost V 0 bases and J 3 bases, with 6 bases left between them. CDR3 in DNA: TGTGCCAGCAGCCAAGAAGCTTACTACGAGCAGTACTTC. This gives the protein CASSQEAYYEQYF.

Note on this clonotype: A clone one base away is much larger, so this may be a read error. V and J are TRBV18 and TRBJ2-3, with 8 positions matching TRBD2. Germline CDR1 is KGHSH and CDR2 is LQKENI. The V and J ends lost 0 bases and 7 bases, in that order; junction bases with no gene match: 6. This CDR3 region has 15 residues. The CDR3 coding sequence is TGTGCCAGCTCACCACCAGCGGGGGCTGGGAATACGCAGTATTTT. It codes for CASSPPAGAGNTQYF.

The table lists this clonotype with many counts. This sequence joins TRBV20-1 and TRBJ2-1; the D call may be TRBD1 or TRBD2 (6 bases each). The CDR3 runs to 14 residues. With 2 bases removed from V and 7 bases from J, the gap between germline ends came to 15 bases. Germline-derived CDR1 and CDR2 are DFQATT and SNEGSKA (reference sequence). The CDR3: CSARKGGAGNEQFF. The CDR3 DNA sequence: TGCAGTGCTAGAAAGGGGGGCGCGGGGAATGAGCAGTTCTTC.

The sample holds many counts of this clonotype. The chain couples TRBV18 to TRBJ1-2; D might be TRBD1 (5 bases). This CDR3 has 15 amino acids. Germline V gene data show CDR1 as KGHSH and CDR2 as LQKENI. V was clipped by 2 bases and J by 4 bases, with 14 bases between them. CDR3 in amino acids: CASSPEGLASYGYTF. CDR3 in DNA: TGTGCCAGCTCACCAGAGGGACTAGCAAGCTATGGCTACACCTTC.

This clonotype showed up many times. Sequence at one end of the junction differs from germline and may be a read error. The CDR3 region has the DNA TGCAGCGTCGAAGCTCAGGGGGGATCGGTCCACTTT. Translation gives CSVEAQGGSVHF. The V and J genes are TRBV29-1 and TRBJ1-6, with TRBD1 identical over 7 bases. Per the germline V gene, CDR1 is SQVTM and CDR2 is ANQGSEA. The CDR3 has 12 amino acids.

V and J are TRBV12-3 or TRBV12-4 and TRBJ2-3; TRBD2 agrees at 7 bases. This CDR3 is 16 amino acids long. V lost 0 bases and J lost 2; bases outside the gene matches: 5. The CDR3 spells CASSLARAGFTDTQYF. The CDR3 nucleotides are TGTGCCAGCAGTTTAGCCCGAGCGGGGTTCACAGATACGCAGTATTTT.

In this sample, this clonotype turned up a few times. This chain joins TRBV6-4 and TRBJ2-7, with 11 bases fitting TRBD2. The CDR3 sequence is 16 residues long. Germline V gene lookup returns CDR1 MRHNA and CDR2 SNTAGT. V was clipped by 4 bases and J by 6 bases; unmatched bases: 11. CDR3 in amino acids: CASSAVAGGPVGEQYF. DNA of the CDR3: TGTGCCAGCAGTGCCGTAGCGGGGGGGCCAGTCGGCGAGCAGTACTTC.

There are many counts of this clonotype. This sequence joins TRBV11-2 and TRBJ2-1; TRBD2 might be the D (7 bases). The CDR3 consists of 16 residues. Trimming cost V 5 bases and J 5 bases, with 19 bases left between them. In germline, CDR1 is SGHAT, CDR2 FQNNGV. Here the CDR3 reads CASSPGTTGNHNEQFF. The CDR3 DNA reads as TGTGCCAGCAGCCCCGGGACTACAGGGAACCACAATGAGCAGTTCTTC.